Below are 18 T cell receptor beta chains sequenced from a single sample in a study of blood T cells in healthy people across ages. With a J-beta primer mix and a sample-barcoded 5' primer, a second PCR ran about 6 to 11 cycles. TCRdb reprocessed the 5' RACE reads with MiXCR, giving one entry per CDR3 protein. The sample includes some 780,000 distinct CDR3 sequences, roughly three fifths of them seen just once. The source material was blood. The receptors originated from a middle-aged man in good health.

CDR3 in amino acids: CASSARTSGRVDTQYF. The CDR3 DNA reads TGTGCCAGCAGTGCTAGGACTAGCGGGAGAGTAGATACGCAGTATTTT. The rearrangement joins TRBV9 to TRBJ2-3; TRBD2 agrees at 13 bases. Per the germline V gene, CDR1 is SGDLS and CDR2 is YYNGEE. The CDR3 is 16 amino acids. The junction had 8 bases not matched to a gene; V was cut back by 5 bases and J by 5 bases.

CDR3 nucleotides: TGTGCCAGCAGCCTCACCTTCGCAGGGGAGGATGGTGGCTACACCTTC. Its translation: CASSLTFAGEDGGYTF. The rearrangement uses TRBV7-9 and TRBJ1-2, with D tentatively TRBD1 (6 bases). CDR1 is SEHNR and CDR2 is FQNEAQ in the germline V gene (reference sequence). Trimming shortened V by 5 bases and J by 7 bases, and 23 bases separated the two germline ends. This CDR3 comprises 16 residues.

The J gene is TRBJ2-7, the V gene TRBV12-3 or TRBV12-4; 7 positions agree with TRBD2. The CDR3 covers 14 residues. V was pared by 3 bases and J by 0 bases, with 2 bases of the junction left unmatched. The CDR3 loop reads CASSFGGGSYEQYF. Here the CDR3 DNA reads TGTGCCAGCAGTTTCGGCGGGGGCTCCTACGAGCAGTACTTC.

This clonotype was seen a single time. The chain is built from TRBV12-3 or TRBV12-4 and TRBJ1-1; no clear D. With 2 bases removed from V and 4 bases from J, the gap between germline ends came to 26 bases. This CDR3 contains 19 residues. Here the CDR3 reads CASSLFVSEGLIMSTEAFF. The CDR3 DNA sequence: TGTGCCAGCAGTTTATTTGTTTCCGAGGGCCTGATCATGAGCACTGAAGCTTTCTTT.

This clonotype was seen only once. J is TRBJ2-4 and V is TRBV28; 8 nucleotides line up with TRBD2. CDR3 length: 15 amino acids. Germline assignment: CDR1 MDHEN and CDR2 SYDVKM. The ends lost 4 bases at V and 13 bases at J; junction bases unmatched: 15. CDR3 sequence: CASSSFGRAANEQYF. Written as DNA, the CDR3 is TGTGCCAGCAGTTCCTTCGGGAGGGCCGCCAATGAGCAGTACTTC.

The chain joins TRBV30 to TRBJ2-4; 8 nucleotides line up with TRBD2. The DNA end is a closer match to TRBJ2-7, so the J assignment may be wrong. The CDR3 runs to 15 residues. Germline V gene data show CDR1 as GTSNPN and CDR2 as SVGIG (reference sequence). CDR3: CAWRCGRPGTHEQYF. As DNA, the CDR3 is TGTGCCTGGAGATGCGGGAGGCCAGGGACCCACGAGCAGTACTTC.

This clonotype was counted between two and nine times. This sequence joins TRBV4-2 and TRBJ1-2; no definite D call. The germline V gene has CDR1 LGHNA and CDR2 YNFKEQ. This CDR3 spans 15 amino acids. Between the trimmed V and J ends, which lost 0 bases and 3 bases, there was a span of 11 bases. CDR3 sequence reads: CASSQELEGYYGYTF. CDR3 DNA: TGTGCCAGCAGCCAAGAACTTGAGGGCTACTATGGCTACACCTTC.

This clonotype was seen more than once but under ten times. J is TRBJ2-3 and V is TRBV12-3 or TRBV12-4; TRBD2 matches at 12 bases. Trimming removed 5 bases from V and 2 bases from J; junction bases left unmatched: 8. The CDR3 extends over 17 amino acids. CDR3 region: CASSPPTSGGPTDTQYF. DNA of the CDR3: TGTGCCAGCAGTCCACCAACTAGCGGGGGGCCCACAGATACGCAGTATTTT.

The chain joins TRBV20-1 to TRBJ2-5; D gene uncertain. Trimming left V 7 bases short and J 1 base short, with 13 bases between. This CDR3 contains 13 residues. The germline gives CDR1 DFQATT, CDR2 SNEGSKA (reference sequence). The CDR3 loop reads CSVQDTFQETQYF. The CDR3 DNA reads TGCAGTGTCCAAGACACCTTCCAAGAGACCCAGTACTTC.

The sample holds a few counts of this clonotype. Here the CDR3 DNA reads TGCGCCAGCAGTCATTACAGGGGGCTGAGGGATGAGCAGTTCTTC. As protein: CASSHYRGLRDEQFF. J is TRBJ2-1 and V is TRBV4-1; TRBD1 matches 9 bases. Germline lookup yields CDR1 MGHRA and CDR2 YSYEKL. After removal of 6 bases from V and 8 bases from J, the junction contained 11 bases not matched to a gene. This CDR3 is built from 15 residues.

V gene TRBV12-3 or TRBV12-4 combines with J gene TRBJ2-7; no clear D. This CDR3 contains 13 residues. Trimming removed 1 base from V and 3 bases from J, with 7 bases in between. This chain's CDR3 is CASSLVGDYEQYF. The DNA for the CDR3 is TGTGCCAGCAGTTTAGTTGGGGACTACGAGCAGTACTTC.

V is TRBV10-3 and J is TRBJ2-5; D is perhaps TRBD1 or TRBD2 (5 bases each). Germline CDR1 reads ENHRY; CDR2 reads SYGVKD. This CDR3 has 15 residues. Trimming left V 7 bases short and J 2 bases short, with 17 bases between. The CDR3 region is CAITKGDRRQETQYF. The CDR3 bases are TGTGCCATCACTAAAGGGGACCGAAGGCAAGAGACCCAGTACTTC.

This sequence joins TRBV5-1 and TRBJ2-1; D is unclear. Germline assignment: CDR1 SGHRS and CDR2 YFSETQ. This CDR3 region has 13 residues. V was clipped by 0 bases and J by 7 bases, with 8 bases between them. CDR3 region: CASSLVVSNEQFF. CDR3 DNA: TGCGCCAGCAGCTTGGTGGTTAGTAATGAGCAGTTCTTC.

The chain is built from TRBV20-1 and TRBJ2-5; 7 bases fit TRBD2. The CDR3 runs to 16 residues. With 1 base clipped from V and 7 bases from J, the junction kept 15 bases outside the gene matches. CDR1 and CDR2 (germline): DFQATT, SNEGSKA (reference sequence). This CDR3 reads CSARGSSGTGKGTQYF. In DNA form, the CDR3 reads TGCAGTGCTAGAGGATCCAGCGGGACGGGGAAAGGGACCCAGTACTTC.

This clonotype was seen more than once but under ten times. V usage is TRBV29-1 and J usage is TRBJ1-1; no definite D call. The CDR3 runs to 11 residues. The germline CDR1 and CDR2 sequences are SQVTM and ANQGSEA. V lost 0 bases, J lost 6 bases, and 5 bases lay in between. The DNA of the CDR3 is TGCAGCGTTGAAGATCTCCCTGAAGCTTTCTTT. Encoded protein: CSVEDLPEAFF.

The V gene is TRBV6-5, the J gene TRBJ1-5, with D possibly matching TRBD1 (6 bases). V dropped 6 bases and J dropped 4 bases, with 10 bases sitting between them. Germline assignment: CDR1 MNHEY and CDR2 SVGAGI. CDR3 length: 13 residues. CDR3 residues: CASRAGQNQPQHF. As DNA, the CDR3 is TGTGCCAGCAGGGCCGGACAGAATCAGCCCCAGCATTTT.

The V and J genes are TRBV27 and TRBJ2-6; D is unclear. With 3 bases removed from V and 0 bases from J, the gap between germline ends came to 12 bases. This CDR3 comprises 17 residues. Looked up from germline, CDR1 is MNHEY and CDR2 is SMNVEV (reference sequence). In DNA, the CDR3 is TGTGCCAGCAGTTTTATTGAAACATTCTCTGGGGCCAACGTCCTGACTTTC. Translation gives CASSFIETFSGANVLTF.

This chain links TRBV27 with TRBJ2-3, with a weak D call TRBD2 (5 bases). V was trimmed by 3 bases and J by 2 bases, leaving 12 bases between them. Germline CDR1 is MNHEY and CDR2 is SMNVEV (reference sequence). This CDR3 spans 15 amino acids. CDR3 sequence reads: CASSLGSHFTDTQYF. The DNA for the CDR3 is TGTGCCAGCAGTTTGGGGAGCCATTTCACAGATACGCAGTATTTT.